The 17 T cell receptor beta chains presented below share a single source sample, sequenced in a study of blood T cells in healthy people across ages. A J-beta primer mix and a sample-barcoded 5' primer were used in a second PCR of roughly 7 to 12 cycles. TCRdb reanalysed the 5' RACE reads using MiXCR and keeps one entry per CDR3 protein. The table has about a million distinct CDR3 sequences, roughly 51% seen once; the top ten hold about 20%. Sequencing was performed on blood. Receptor source: a woman aged 60 to 75 in good health.

This clonotype was detected many times. The chain is built from TRBV6-5 and TRBJ1-2, with 7 bases fitting TRBD1. Germline V CDR1 and CDR2: MNHEY, SVGAGI. The CDR3 runs 13 residues. V lost 5 bases to trimming and J lost 1 base; unmatched junction nucleotides: 1. The CDR3 DNA reads as TGTGCCAGCAGTCGGGACAGTAACTATGGCTACACCTTC. Protein product: CASSRDSNYGYTF.

Of note for this clonotype: The junction and the germline gene differ at one end; a read error may be behind it. The V call is TRBV27, the J call TRBJ1-2, with a possible D match to TRBD1 (5 bases). There are 14 residues in the CDR3. Germline V gene sequence: CDR1 MNHEY, CDR2 SMNVEV (reference sequence). The CDR3 DNA reads TGTGCCAGCAGTCCTTGGGGGGGAAACTATGGCTACCCCTTC. Its translation: CASSPWGGNYGYPF.

This clonotype was picked up a small number of times. The chain carries TRBV7-9 and TRBJ2-7, with D hard to call. Germline V lookup: CDR1 SEHNR, CDR2 FQNEAQ (reference sequence). V was shortened by 5 bases and J by 7 bases, with 15 bases between the two germline ends. The length of the CDR3 is 13 residues. CDR3 protein: CASSPPLGKEQYF. CDR3 coding DNA: TGTGCCAGCAGCCCACCGCTGGGGAAGGAGCAGTACTTC.

This clonotype was counted only a few times. The chain links TRBV28 to TRBJ2-1; weak D call: TRBD1 (7 bases). This CDR3 is built from 21 residues. V was shortened by 7 bases and J by 3 bases, with 34 bases between the two germline ends. In germline, CDR1 is MDHEN, CDR2 SYDVKM. The CDR3 DNA sequence: TGTGCCAGCATAGGCCGAAGGACAGGAGAAATCCTAGCGAGCATCTACAATGAGCAGTTCTTC. Protein sequence: CASIGRRTGEILASIYNEQFF.

CDR3 in amino acids: CASSFGLEQYF. CDR3 nucleotides: TGTGCCAGCAGTTTTGGGTTAGAGCAGTACTTC. The V call is TRBV12-3 or TRBV12-4, the J call TRBJ2-7; D uncertain. The CDR3 is made up of 11 amino acids. The ends were cut back, 3 bases at V and 7 bases at J, with 7 bases in the middle.

V usage is TRBV27 and J usage is TRBJ2-1; 7 bases are a match to TRBD2. Germline trimming cut 3 bases from V and 13 bases from J; bases unmatched to any gene: 12. This CDR3 contains 14 residues. Germline V CDR1 and CDR2: MNHEY, SMNVEV (reference sequence). Here the CDR3 reads CASSLLAVPGTQFF. As DNA, the CDR3 is TGTGCCAGCAGTTTGCTAGCGGTACCGGGGACCCAGTTCTTC.

This clonotype has a handful of counts. The V call is TRBV7-2, the J call TRBJ2-5, with D possibly being TRBD2 (6 bases). Trimming left V 1 base short and J 2 bases short, with 20 bases between. The length of the CDR3 is 18 residues. Looked up from germline, CDR1 is SGHTA and CDR2 is FQGNSA. The CDR3 nucleotides read TGTGCCAGCAGCTTAGGCCCTCGGGGAGTGGGGGGACAAGAGACCCAGTACTTC. This codes for CASSLGPRGVGGQETQYF.

This chain links TRBV27 with TRBJ2-7; weak D call: TRBD1 (5 bases). The germline CDR1 and CDR2 sequences are MNHEY and SMNVEV (reference sequence). Trimming left V 5 bases short and J 4 bases short, with 12 bases between. The CDR3 contains 13 residues. The CDR3 region has the DNA TGTGCCAGCAGTGTACACCAGGGTTACGAGCAGTACTTC. As protein: CASSVHQGYEQYF.

The genes are TRBV20-1 and TRBJ2-5; 11 bases line up with TRBD2. CDR1 is DFQATT, CDR2 SNEGSKA, per germline (reference sequence). The CDR3 has 15 amino acids. The trim removed 4 bases at V and 11 bases at J, leaving 15 bases unmatched. The CDR3 DNA follows: TGCAGTGCTAAAAGGACTAGCGGGCGGAACAATGAGCAGTACTTC. Translating gives CSAKRTSGRNNEQYF.

This clonotype was seen more than once but under ten times. This sequence joins TRBV20-1 and TRBJ1-4; 7 bases agree with TRBD1. Germline CDR1 DFQATT, CDR2 SNEGSKA (reference sequence). V shed 2 bases and J 0 bases; nucleotides not matched to a gene: 3. This CDR3 region has 15 residues. The CDR3 sequence: CSARKGQTTNEKLFF. In DNA, the CDR3 is TGCAGTGCTAGAAAGGGACAGACAACTAATGAAAAACTGTTTTTT.

This clonotype was picked up a small number of times. The chain carries TRBV4-2 and TRBJ2-7; tentative D call: TRBD1 (5 bases). Germline values: CDR1 LGHNA, CDR2 YNFKEQ. The V end was cut by 0 bases, the J end by 2 bases, with 20 bases between. The CDR3 consists of 18 residues. CDR3 sequence reads: CASSQEGPGLSGPYEQYF. As DNA, the CDR3 is TGTGCCAGCAGCCAAGAGGGGCCCGGGCTTAGTGGGCCCTACGAGCAGTACTTC.

The chain is built from TRBV7-9 and TRBJ2-7; 11 bases line up with TRBD2. Germline V gives CDR1 SEHNR, CDR2 FQNEAQ (reference sequence). There are 15 residues in the CDR3. Trimming at V came to 1 base and at J to 6 bases, leaving 5 bases not matched to a gene. CDR3 region: CASSLGLAGPSEQYF. The DNA for the CDR3 is TGTGCCAGCAGCTTAGGACTAGCGGGGCCCTCCGAGCAGTACTTC.

This clonotype was detected once. The V gene is TRBV20-1, the J gene TRBJ2-5; perhaps TRBD1 as D (6 bases). The V gene's germline CDR1 is DFQATT and CDR2 SNEGSKA (reference sequence). The CDR3 runs 14 residues. The ends were cut back, 0 bases at V and 11 bases at J, with 19 bases in the middle. The CDR3 bases are TGCAGTGCTAGAGATTGGGGACACCCTACGAAGCAGTACTTC. As protein: CSARDWGHPTKQYF.

The J gene is TRBJ2-3, the V gene TRBV13; no definite D call. The CDR3 length is 13 residues. CDR1 and CDR2 (germline): PRHDT, FYEKMQ (reference sequence). Trimming took 5 bases from V and 6 from J, leaving 12 bases between them. Here the CDR3 reads CASSGPDGDTQYF. The CDR3 DNA reads as TGTGCCAGCAGCGGCCCCGACGGGGATACGCAGTATTTT.

Remarks on this clonotype: Its ends do not fully match the called genes, so a read error is possible. This chain uses TRBV12-3 or TRBV12-4 with TRBJ2-1; 12 nucleotides align to TRBD2. The CDR3 length is 18 residues. The CDR3 DNA reads TGTGCCTGCAGTTTCCCTAGCGGGAGGGCCTCGATATACAATGAGCAGTTCTTC. It specifies CACSFPSGRASIYNEQFF.

Details on this clonotype: A read error may account for a junction end that differs from germline. V usage is TRBV4-1 and J usage is TRBJ2-6; a possible D gene is TRBD1 (6 bases). CDR1 and CDR2 from the germline V gene are MGHRA and YSYEKL. CDR3 size: 19 residues. DNA of the CDR3: TGCGCCAGCAGCCAAGAACATGGGGGACAACCTCTCGGGGCCGACGTCCTGACTTTC. It yields the protein CASSQEHGGQPLGADVLTF.

The chain combines TRBV29-1 with TRBJ2-3; 8 bases are a match to TRBD2. J lost 2 bases, V lost 4 bases, and 8 bases had no gene match. This CDR3 has 15 amino acids. Germline CDR1 is SQVTM and CDR2 is ANQGSEA. As DNA, the CDR3 is TGCAGCGTTGCTCTTAGCGGGACCTTCACAGATACGCAGTATTTT. As protein: CSVALSGTFTDTQYF.